This TCR beta chain stems from a study of PD-L1 blockade in urothelial cancer. Overall study context: Males with bladder-origin urothelial cancer constituted about nine tenths of the roughly 29 patients. Previous chemotherapy exposure amounted to 0 to 3 regimens for patients. Blood gave a median around 150,000 T cells.

Added to each PCR by spiking were synthetic TCR analog templates. The assay was immunoSEQ multiplex PCR, and TCRdb's table has in-frame clones only and misses some. The table has about 43,000 clones, 88% seen once; the top ten hold around 14%. V dropped 3 bases and J dropped 10 bases, with 17 bases sitting between them. There are 15 residues in the CDR3. Germline V lookup: CDR1 SGHKS, CDR2 YYEKEE (reference sequence). The V and J genes are TRBV5-5 and TRBJ1-6, with D possibly being TRBD1 (6 bases). The sequencing here drew on PBMCs, taken around atezolizumab (anti-PD-L1) treatment. This clonotype was obtained from a woman aged 55-70 years with urothelial cancer. The CDR3, as DNA: TGTGCCAGCAGCTCCATCACAGGGTGGGGATCACCCCTCCACTTT. This codes for CASSSITGWGSPLHF.